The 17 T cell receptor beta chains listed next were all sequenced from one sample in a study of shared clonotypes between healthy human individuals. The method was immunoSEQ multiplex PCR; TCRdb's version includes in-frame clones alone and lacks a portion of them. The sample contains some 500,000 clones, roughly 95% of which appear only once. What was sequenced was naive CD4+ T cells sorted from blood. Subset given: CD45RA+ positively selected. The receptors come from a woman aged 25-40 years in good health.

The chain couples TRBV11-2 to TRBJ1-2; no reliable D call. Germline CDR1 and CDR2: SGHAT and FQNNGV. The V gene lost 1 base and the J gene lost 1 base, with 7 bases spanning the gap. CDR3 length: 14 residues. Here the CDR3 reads CASSLVRSNYGYTF. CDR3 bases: TGTGCCAGCAGCTTAGTACGCAGTAACTATGGCTACACCTTC.

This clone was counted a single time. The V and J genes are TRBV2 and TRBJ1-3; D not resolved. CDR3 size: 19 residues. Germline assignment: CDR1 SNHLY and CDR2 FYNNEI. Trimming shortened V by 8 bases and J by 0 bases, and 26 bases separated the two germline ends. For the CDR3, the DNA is TGTGCCAGCCGGGTCAGTTTAAGCCCTCCAGGCCACTCTGGAAACACCATATATTTT. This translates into CASRVSLSPPGHSGNTIYF.

Written as DNA, the CDR3 is TGCGCCAGCAGCTCCCCAAGCGGGAGGGCCGGAGATACGCAGTATTTT. Translation: CASSSPSGRAGDTQYF. The chain carries TRBV5-1 and TRBJ2-3; 10 nucleotides match TRBD2. CDR3 length: 16 amino acids. The germline CDR1 and CDR2 sequences are SGHRS and YFSETQ. The V gene end was trimmed by 3 bases and the J gene end by 5 bases; junction bases not matched to a gene: 9.

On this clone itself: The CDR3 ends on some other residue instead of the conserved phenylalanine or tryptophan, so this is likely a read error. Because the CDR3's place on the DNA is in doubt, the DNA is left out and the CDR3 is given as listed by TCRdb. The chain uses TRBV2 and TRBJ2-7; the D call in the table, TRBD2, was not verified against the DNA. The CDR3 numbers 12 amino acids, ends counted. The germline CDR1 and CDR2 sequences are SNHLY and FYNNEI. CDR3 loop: CASSDYSALDSI.

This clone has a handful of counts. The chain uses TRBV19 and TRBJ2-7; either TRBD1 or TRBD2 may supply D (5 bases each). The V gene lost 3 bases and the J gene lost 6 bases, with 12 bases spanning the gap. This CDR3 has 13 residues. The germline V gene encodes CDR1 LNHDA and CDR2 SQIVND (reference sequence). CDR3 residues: CASSIVGDTEQYF. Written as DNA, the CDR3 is TGTGCCAGTAGTATTGTGGGGGATACCGAGCAGTACTTC.

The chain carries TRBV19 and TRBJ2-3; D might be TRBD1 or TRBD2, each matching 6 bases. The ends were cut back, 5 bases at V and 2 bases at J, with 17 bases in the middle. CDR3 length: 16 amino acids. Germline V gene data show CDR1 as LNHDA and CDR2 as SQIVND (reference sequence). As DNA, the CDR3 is TGTGCCAGTAGTTCTGGGGGGCGCGCCCCCACAGATACGCAGTATTTT. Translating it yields CASSSGGRAPTDTQYF.

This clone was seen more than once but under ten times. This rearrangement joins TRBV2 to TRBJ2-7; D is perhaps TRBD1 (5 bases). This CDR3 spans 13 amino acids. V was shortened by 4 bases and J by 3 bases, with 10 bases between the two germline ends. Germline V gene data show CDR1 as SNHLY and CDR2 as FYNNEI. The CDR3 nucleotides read TGTGCCAGCAGTGGGCAGGGAATCTACGAGCAGTACTTC. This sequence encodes CASSGQGIYEQYF.

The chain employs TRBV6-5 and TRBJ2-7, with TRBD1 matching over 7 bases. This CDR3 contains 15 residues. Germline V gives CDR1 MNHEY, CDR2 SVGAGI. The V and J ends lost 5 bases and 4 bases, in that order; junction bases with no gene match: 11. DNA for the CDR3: TGTGCCAGCAGTCAAGGGGGCCAGGTCCTGTACGAGCAGTACTTC. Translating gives CASSQGGQVLYEQYF.

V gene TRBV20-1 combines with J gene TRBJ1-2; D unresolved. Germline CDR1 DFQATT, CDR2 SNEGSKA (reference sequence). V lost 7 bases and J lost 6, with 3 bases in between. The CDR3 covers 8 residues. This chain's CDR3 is CSVDGYTF. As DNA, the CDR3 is TGCAGTGTGGATGGCTACACCTTC.

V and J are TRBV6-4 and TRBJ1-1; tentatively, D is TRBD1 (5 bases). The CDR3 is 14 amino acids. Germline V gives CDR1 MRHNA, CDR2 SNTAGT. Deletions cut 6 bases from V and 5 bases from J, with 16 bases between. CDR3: CASRREGDTTEAFF. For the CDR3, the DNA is TGTGCCAGCAGACGCGAAGGGGATACGACTGAAGCTTTCTTT.

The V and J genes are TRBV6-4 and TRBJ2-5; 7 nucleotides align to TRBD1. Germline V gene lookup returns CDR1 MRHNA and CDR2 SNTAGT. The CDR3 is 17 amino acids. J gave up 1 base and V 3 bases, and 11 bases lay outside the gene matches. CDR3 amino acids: CASSETPLTGSQETQYF. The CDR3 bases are TGTGCCAGCAGTGAGACCCCACTGACAGGGTCCCAAGAGACCCAGTACTTC.

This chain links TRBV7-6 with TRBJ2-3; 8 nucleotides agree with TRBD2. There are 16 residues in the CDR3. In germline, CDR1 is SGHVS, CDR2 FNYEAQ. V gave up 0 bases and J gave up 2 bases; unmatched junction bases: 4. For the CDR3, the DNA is TGTGCCAGCAGCTTAGCCCTAGCGGGTAACACAGATACGCAGTATTTT. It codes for CASSLALAGNTDTQYF.

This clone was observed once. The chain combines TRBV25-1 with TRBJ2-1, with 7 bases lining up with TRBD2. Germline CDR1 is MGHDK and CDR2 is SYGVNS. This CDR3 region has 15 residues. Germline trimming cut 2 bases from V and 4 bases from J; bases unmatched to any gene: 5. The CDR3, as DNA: TGTGCCAGCAGTGAAGTACTAGCGAGGTACAATGAGCAGTTCTTC. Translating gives CASSEVLARYNEQFF.

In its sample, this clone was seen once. The CDR3 here is CASNRDTGEKLFF. The CDR3 nucleotides are TGTGCCAGCAACCGGGATACTGGTGAAAAACTGTTTTTT. The chain links TRBV2 to TRBJ1-4; D gene ambiguous. The CDR3 has 13 residues. V was cut by 7 bases and J by 7 bases, with 13 bases left in between. Germline V CDR1 and CDR2: SNHLY, FYNNEI.

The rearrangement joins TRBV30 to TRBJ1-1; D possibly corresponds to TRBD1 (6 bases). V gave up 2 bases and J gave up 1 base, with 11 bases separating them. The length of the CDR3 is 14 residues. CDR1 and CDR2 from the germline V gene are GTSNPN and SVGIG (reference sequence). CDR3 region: CAWSQAQGNTEAFF. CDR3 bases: TGTGCCTGGAGTCAAGCACAGGGGAACACTGAAGCTTTCTTT.

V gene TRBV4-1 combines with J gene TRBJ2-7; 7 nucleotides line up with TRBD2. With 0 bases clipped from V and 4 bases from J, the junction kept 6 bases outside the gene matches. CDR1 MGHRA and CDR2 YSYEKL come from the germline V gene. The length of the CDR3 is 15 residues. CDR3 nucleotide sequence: TGCGCCAGCAGCCAAGATTGGCGCGGGAGATACGAGCAGTACTTC. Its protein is CASSQDWRGRYEQYF.

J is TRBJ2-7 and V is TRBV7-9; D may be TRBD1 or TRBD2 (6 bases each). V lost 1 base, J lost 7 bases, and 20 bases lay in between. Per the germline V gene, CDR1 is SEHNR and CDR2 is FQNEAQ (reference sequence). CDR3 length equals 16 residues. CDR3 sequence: CASSLVGGQGGTEQYF. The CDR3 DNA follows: TGTGCCAGCAGCTTAGTTGGGGGCCAGGGAGGTACTGAGCAGTACTTC.